Included here is one TCR beta chain sequence, with context. This CDR3 contains 11 residues. Looked up from germline, CDR1 is SNHLY and CDR2 is FYNNEI. Between the trimmed V and J ends, which lost 4 bases and 7 bases, there was a span of 7 bases. The data were taken from a study of T cell repertoires in cytomegalovirus infection. About the study: Carrying CMV and the relevant HLA type showed in public TCR beta signatures.

MiXCR, applied by TCRdb to the reads, yields one record per CDR3 protein. The sample has around 450,000 distinct CDR3 sequences; 11% are singletons. The specimen was PBMCs. This chain connects TRBV2 to TRBJ1-2; D not certain. This TCR came from a human donor in good health (CMV status not recorded). Some clones in this sample may be carry-over from other donors' samples. CDR3 nucleotide sequence: TGTGCCAGCAGTGTGTGGGTTGGCTACACCTTC. Its translation: CASSVWVGYTF.